The 27 T cell receptor beta chains presented below share a single source sample, sequenced in a study of technical replicates of blood from several donors. Here immunoSEQ multiplex PCR was the method, and the copy in TCRdb shows in-frame clones only, minus some. The sample has under 85,000 clones, more than 85% seen once; the top ten hold approximately 0.35%. What was sequenced was T cells isolated from PBMCs. These receptors were obtained from a human donor in good health.

V is TRBV30 and J is TRBJ1-4; D remains unclear. CDR1 is GTSNPN, CDR2 SVGIG, per germline (reference sequence). The V and J ends lost 1 base and 4 bases respectively, with 4 bases between them. The CDR3 loop spans 12 amino acids. The CDR3: CAWSAINEKLFF. In DNA form, the CDR3 reads TGTGCCTGGAGTGCCATTAATGAAAAACTGTTTTTT.

The rearrangement uses TRBV6-5 and TRBJ1-3; perhaps TRBD1 as D (5 bases). This CDR3 is 15 amino acids long. The germline gives CDR1 MNHEY, CDR2 SVGAGI. Trimming removed 1 base at V and 2 bases at J, with 9 bases between. The CDR3 loop reads CASSYYADTGNTIYF. CDR3 DNA: TGTGCCAGCAGTTACTACGCGGACACTGGAAACACCATATATTTT.

This chain uses TRBV19 with TRBJ1-1; D might be TRBD1 (5 bases). The CDR3 covers 15 residues. Germline V CDR1 and CDR2: LNHDA, SQIVND (reference sequence). V was shortened by 4 bases and J by 4 bases, with 16 bases between the two germline ends. The chain's CDR3 is CASSTRQGGSTEAFF. The CDR3 nucleotides are TGTGCCAGTAGTACCCGGCAGGGTGGAAGCACTGAAGCTTTCTTT.

The chain combines TRBV19 with TRBJ2-7; tentatively, D is TRBD1 (5 bases). Germline V gene lookup returns CDR1 LNHDA and CDR2 SQIVND (reference sequence). This CDR3 spans 16 amino acids. V was trimmed by 3 bases and J by 1 base, leaving 16 bases between them. CDR3 in amino acids: CASSMGGRAFSYEQYF. The DNA of the CDR3 is TGTGCCAGTAGTATGGGTGGCAGGGCATTTTCCTACGAGCAGTACTTC.

The V call is TRBV7-6, the J call TRBJ2-7, with a weak D call TRBD2 (5 bases). The CDR3 is 16 amino acids. Germline CDR1 is SGHVS and CDR2 is FNYEAQ. The V gene lost 1 base and the J gene lost 2 bases, with 15 bases spanning the gap. CDR3 bases: TGTGCCAGCAGCTTAGTATCGGCGGGCGTCACCTACGAGCAGTACTTC. This sequence encodes CASSLVSAGVTYEQYF.

V usage is TRBV19 and J usage is TRBJ2-5, with 9 bases fitting TRBD1. The CDR3 loop spans 14 amino acids. Germline CDR1 is LNHDA and CDR2 is SQIVND (reference sequence). V lost 6 bases, J lost 3 bases, and 5 bases stayed unmatched. CDR3 amino acids: CASRKQGAKETQYF. CDR3 DNA sequence: TGTGCCAGTAGGAAACAGGGGGCTAAAGAGACCCAGTACTTC.

This clone occurred once. V is TRBV2 and J is TRBJ1-1; D is uncertain. From germline, CDR1 is SNHLY and CDR2 FYNNEI. This CDR3 spans 15 amino acids. Trimming stripped 0 bases from V and 2 bases from J, with 10 bases between. The CDR3 bases are TGTGCCAGCAGTGAAGCGCTCGTGACAAACACTGAAGCTTTCTTT. It is translated as CASSEALVTNTEAFF.

The genes are TRBV2 and TRBJ2-1, with 7 bases matching TRBD2. V trimming: 8 bases; J trimming: 0 bases; junction bases outside the gene matches: 4. Germline values: CDR1 SNHLY, CDR2 FYNNEI. This CDR3 is 14 amino acids long. CDR3 DNA sequence: TGTGCCAGCGGAACTAGCGTCTCCTACAATGAGCAGTTCTTC. This sequence encodes CASGTSVSYNEQFF.

This clone has more than one count but fewer than ten. J is TRBJ1-2 and V is TRBV19; the match to TRBD1 covers 8 bases. The CDR3 runs to 16 residues. The V and J ends lost 5 bases and 5 bases, in that order; junction bases with no gene match: 13. Germline loops: CDR1 LNHDA, CDR2 SQIVND (reference sequence). CDR3 in DNA: TGTGCCAGTAGTCCGGAAGGGACAGGACTTGGTTATGGCTACACCTTC. It is translated as CASSPEGTGLGYGYTF.

CDR3 DNA sequence: TGTGCCAGCAGCTCCAGGACAGGGATGAACACTGAAGCTTTCTTT. This encodes CASSSRTGMNTEAFF. The V gene is TRBV5-4, the J gene TRBJ1-1; TRBD1 agrees at 8 bases. Trimming at V came to 3 bases and at J to 0 bases, leaving 4 bases not matched to a gene. Looked up from germline, CDR1 is SGHNT and CDR2 is YYREEE (reference sequence). The CDR3 runs 15 residues.

The chain links TRBV29-1 to TRBJ1-5; the D gene is possibly TRBD1 (6 bases). Germline values: CDR1 SQVTM, CDR2 ANQGSEA. The CDR3 length is 14 residues. Trimming took off 7 bases at V and 3 bases at J, with 16 bases between the two ends. The CDR3 protein is CSAAGAGTNQPQHF. CDR3 nucleotide sequence: TGCAGCGCTGCAGGGGCCGGAACCAATCAGCCCCAGCATTTT.

This chain uses TRBV6-5 with TRBJ2-3; TRBD2 matches at 7 bases. CDR1 is MNHEY and CDR2 is SVGAGI in the germline V gene. J gave up 0 bases and V 2 bases, and 5 bases lay outside the gene matches. The CDR3 extends over 16 amino acids. The CDR3 loop reads CASSYEAGVSTDTQYF. The DNA of the CDR3 is TGTGCCAGCAGTTACGAGGCGGGAGTAAGCACAGATACGCAGTATTTT.

The DNA of the CDR3 is TGTGCCAGCAGTTTAGAGACAGAGGTTCAGCCCCAGCATTTT. This sequence encodes CASSLETEVQPQHF. The rearrangement joins TRBV28 to TRBJ1-5, with a possible D match to TRBD1 (5 bases). The V gene lost 2 bases and the J gene lost 6 bases, with 11 bases spanning the gap. The CDR3 extends over 14 amino acids. Germline lookup yields CDR1 MDHEN and CDR2 SYDVKM.

This chain uses TRBV5-1 with TRBJ2-2, with 12 bases matching TRBD2. CDR3 length equals 18 residues. The junction had 5 bases not matched to a gene; V was cut back by 2 bases and J by 0 bases. Germline CDR1 and CDR2: SGHRS and YFSETQ. The CDR3 region has the DNA TGCGCCAGCAGCTTCCCGACTAGCGGGAGAGCGAACACCGGGGAGCTGTTTTTT. This encodes CASSFPTSGRANTGELFF.

This clone has only one observation. This chain connects TRBV7-9 to TRBJ2-7; 8 bases agree with TRBD1. This CDR3 has 14 amino acids. The V gene's germline CDR1 is SEHNR and CDR2 FQNEAQ (reference sequence). J was trimmed by 4 bases and V by 5 bases; bases with no gene match: 7. The CDR3 reads CASSPSRGLYEQYF. CDR3 sequence (DNA): TGTGCCAGCAGCCCCAGCAGGGGGCTATACGAGCAGTACTTC. The full variable domain, with the rest looked up from reference TRBV7-9 and TRBJ2-7, is DTGVSQNPRHKITKRGQNVTFRCDPISEHNRLYWYRQTLGQGPEFLTYFQNEAQLEKSRLLSDRFSAERPKGSFSTLEIQRTEQGDSAMYLCASSPSRGLYEQYFGPGTRLTVT.

The V gene is TRBV29-1, the J gene TRBJ1-4, with a tentative D call TRBD1 (5 bases). The CDR3 runs 13 residues. From germline, CDR1 is SQVTM and CDR2 ANQGSEA. The V end was cut by 0 bases, the J end by 7 bases, with 9 bases between. The CDR3 spells CSVEEIRGEKLFF. Written as DNA, the CDR3 is TGCAGCGTTGAAGAAATAAGGGGTGAAAAACTGTTTTTT.

This chain joins TRBV27 and TRBJ1-2; D is undetermined. Trimming stripped 9 bases from V and 6 bases from J, with 11 bases between. The CDR3 loop spans 11 amino acids. CDR1 is MNHEY, CDR2 SMNVEV, per germline (reference sequence). The CDR3 coding sequence is TGTGCCAGTCTTTCTCCCGATGGCTACACCTTC. Translation: CASLSPDGYTF.

The V gene is TRBV30, the J gene TRBJ1-5, with TRBD1 identical over 8 bases. Germline CDR1 GTSNPN, CDR2 SVGIG (reference sequence). This CDR3 has 17 residues. J lost 4 bases, V lost 0 bases, and 11 bases had no gene match. The chain's CDR3 is CAWSVSYRTGRNQPQHF. CDR3 in DNA: TGTGCCTGGAGTGTAAGTTATAGGACAGGGAGGAATCAGCCCCAGCATTTT.

V and J are TRBV28 and TRBJ1-3, with 7 bases matching TRBD1. Losses at the gene ends were 4 bases for V and 0 bases for J; bases not matched to a gene: 6. Germline V gene lookup returns CDR1 MDHEN and CDR2 SYDVKM. The CDR3 consists of 16 residues. CDR3 nucleotide sequence: TGTGCCAGCAGTTCAGGGGGGCAATACTCTGGAAACACCATATATTTT. It is translated as CASSSGGQYSGNTIYF.

This clone showed up just once. The chain has TRBV9 and TRBJ1-3; D unclear. Germline CDR1 and CDR2: SGDLS and YYNGEE. V was clipped by 3 bases and J by 0 bases, with 13 bases between them. The CDR3 covers 16 residues. CDR3 nucleotides: TGTGCCAGCAGCGCGCCTACAGCACTCTCTGGAAACACCATATATTTT. Translating it yields CASSAPTALSGNTIYF.

This clone was counted once. The V and J genes are TRBV5-4 and TRBJ2-7, with TRBD2 matching 13 bases. V lost 4 bases and J lost 2; bases outside the gene matches: 6. CDR3 length: 16 amino acids. Germline CDR1 SGHNT, CDR2 YYREEE (reference sequence). The CDR3 bases are TGTGCCAGCAGCAGAGCCGGGACTAGCGGGACCTACGAGCAGTACTTC. Its translation is CASSRAGTSGTYEQYF.

CDR3 coding DNA: TGTGCCAGCACCCAGTGGCTAGCGGGCCCCAATGAGCAGTTCTTC. Translation gives CASTQWLAGPNEQFF. The chain has TRBV28 and TRBJ2-1; 8 nucleotides line up with TRBD2. The V segment lost 7 bases and the J segment 6 bases; nucleotides outside the gene matches: 11. From germline, CDR1 is MDHEN and CDR2 SYDVKM. The CDR3 contains 15 residues.

The chain recombines TRBV19 with TRBJ1-1; D may be TRBD1 (6 bases). With 0 bases removed from V and 4 bases from J, the gap between germline ends came to 15 bases. There are 16 residues in the CDR3. Germline V gene data show CDR1 as LNHDA and CDR2 as SQIVND (reference sequence). CDR3 in amino acids: CASSIDQWGPATEAFF. Here the CDR3 DNA reads TGTGCCAGTAGTATAGATCAATGGGGGCCAGCCACTGAAGCTTTCTTT. The full variable domain, with the rest looked up from reference TRBV19 and TRBJ1-1, is DGGITQSPKYLFRKEGQNVTLSCEQNLNHDAMYWYRQDPGQGLRLIYYSQIVNDFQKGDIAEGYSVSREKKESFPLTVTSAQKNPTAFYLCASSIDQWGPATEAFFGQGTRLTVV.

The chain combines TRBV7-2 with TRBJ1-4; the D gene is possibly TRBD1 (6 bases). Trimming took off 3 bases at V and 7 bases at J, with 9 bases between the two ends. Germline V lookup: CDR1 SGHTA, CDR2 FQGNSA. There are 13 residues in the CDR3. Written as DNA, the CDR3 is TGTGCCAGCAGCTTCAGGGGCCGTGAAAAACTGTTTTTT. Protein sequence: CASSFRGREKLFF. Drawing the rest from reference TRBV7-2 and TRBJ1-4, the complete variable domain is GAGVSQSPSNKVTEKGKDVELRCDPISGHTALYWYRQSLGQGLEFLIYFQGNSAPDKSGLPSDRFSAERTGGSVSTLTIQRTQQEDSAVYLCASSFRGREKLFFGSGTQLSVL.

The chain uses TRBV6-4 and TRBJ2-5; 14 positions agree with TRBD2. Per germline, CDR1 MRHNA and CDR2 SNTAGT. The J segment lost 0 bases and the V segment lost 6 bases, leaving 15 bases of the junction unmatched. The CDR3 loop spans 20 amino acids. Here the CDR3 DNA reads TGTGCCAGCAGGCGGGGACAGATGGGACTAGCGGGAGAGGACCAAGAGACCCAGTACTTC. Translation: CASRRGQMGLAGEDQETQYF.

V gene TRBV6-5 combines with J gene TRBJ1-2; TRBD1 matches 7 bases. This CDR3 is built from 15 residues. Trimming at V came to 7 bases and at J to 8 bases, leaving 16 bases not matched to a gene. CDR1 and CDR2 (germline): MNHEY, SVGAGI. CDR3 DNA: TGTGCCAGCACTCTAGGAAGAACAGGGGTACGAGGCTACACCTTC. This translates into CASTLGRTGVRGYTF.

The chain combines TRBV7-2 with TRBJ2-5, with 13 bases matching TRBD2. The V gene's germline CDR1 is SGHTA and CDR2 FQGNSA. The CDR3 is 19 residues long. The V segment lost 1 base and the J segment 1 base; nucleotides outside the gene matches: 9. This CDR3 is CASSLEGTSGAYTQETQYF. DNA of the CDR3: TGTGCCAGCAGCTTAGAGGGGACTAGCGGGGCCTACACCCAAGAGACCCAGTACTTC. The full variable domain, in which reference TRBV7-2 and TRBJ2-5 provide the parts outside the CDR3, is GAGVSQSPSNKVTEKGKDVELRCDPISGHTALYWYRQSLGQGLEFLIYFQGNSAPDKSGLPSDRFSAERTGGSVSTLTIQRTQQEDSAVYLCASSLEGTSGAYTQETQYFGPGTRLLVL.